One and the same sample provided the 25 T cell receptor beta chains below, sequenced in a study of cytomegalovirus exposure and HLA in healthy donors (dated by TCRdb to 2015 to 2018). The method was the immunoSEQ multiplex PCR assay. For the multiplex PCR, a mixture combining 60 forward primers for TCR Vbeta segments and 13 reverse primers for TCR Jbeta segments was used. Here the immuneACCESS table is served through TCRdb, limited to in-frame sequences with V and J called. Missing clones are a known gap in these copies; in checked studies unresolved V genes cover under half, and the rest lacks a known reason. The sample table records around 200,000 clones; approximately 80% of these occur just once. More than 8.5% of the sample is in the top ten clones. Sequenced sample: PBMCs. These receptors all stem from a woman aged 50 to 60 in good health and CMV-seropositive.

The chain employs TRBV2 and TRBJ2-3; the D is unclear. CDR3 length: 13 residues. CDR1 is SNHLY, CDR2 FYNNEI, per germline. The germline V and J ends were trimmed by 5 bases and 6 bases, with 12 bases remaining between them. CDR3 sequence: CASSMTAQDTQYF. The CDR3 nucleotides read TGTGCCAGCAGTATGACTGCTCAGGATACGCAGTATTTT.

The genes are TRBV6-6 and TRBJ2-1; TRBD2 agrees at 9 bases. This CDR3 comprises 16 residues. Germline V lookup: CDR1 MNHNY, CDR2 SVGAGI (reference sequence). The J segment lost 4 bases and the V segment lost 2 bases, leaving 6 bases of the junction unmatched. The CDR3 protein is CASSYGRGGIYNEQFF. In DNA form, the CDR3 reads TGTGCCAGCAGTTACGGGCGGGGGGGAATATACAATGAGCAGTTCTTC.

This sequence joins TRBV11-3 and TRBJ1-1; D is undetermined. The CDR3 runs 13 residues. Germline V CDR1 and CDR2: SGHNT, YENEEA. The V end lost 5 bases, the J end lost 3 bases, and 10 bases lay between the germline ends. Written as DNA, the CDR3 is TGTGCCAGCAGCCACGGCCAGGACACTGAAGCTTTCTTT. Amino acids: CASSHGQDTEAFF.

This clone was observed a few times. The genes are TRBV4-2 and TRBJ2-6; 8 positions match TRBD2. With V trimmed by 1 base and J by 4 bases, 3 bases remained unmatched. Germline CDR1 reads LGHNA; CDR2 reads YNFKEQ. This CDR3 comprises 16 residues. CDR3 nucleotide sequence: TGTGCCAGCAGCCAAGTGGCTAGCGGGGGGGCCAACGTCCTGACTTTC. As protein: CASSQVASGGANVLTF.

The rearrangement joins TRBV29-1 to TRBJ1-4; tentatively, D is TRBD1 (5 bases). The CDR3 is 14 residues long. Germline lookup yields CDR1 SQVTM and CDR2 ANQGSEA. Trimming cost V 5 bases and J 4 bases, with 14 bases left between them. The CDR3 spells CSVNVQGFNEKLFF. The CDR3 coding sequence is TGCAGCGTTAATGTGCAGGGATTTAATGAAAAACTGTTTTTT.

V is TRBV5-1 and J is TRBJ2-7, with a weak D call TRBD1 (6 bases). The V end lost 4 bases, the J end lost 6 bases, and 23 bases lay between the germline ends. Germline values: CDR1 SGHRS, CDR2 YFSETQ. The CDR3 spans 16 residues. CDR3 sequence (DNA): TGCGCCAGCAGCCGGGAACACAGGGAAAACTCGGGCGAGCAGTACTTC. It encodes CASSREHRENSGEQYF.

The genes are TRBV5-1 and TRBJ1-6, with TRBD1 as a possible D gene (5 bases). Germline V CDR1 and CDR2: SGHRS, YFSETQ. With 4 bases removed from V and 0 bases from J, the gap between germline ends came to 11 bases. This CDR3 has 16 amino acids. CDR3 sequence (DNA): TGCGCCAGCAGCCCCGACAGCAGCTCCTATAATTCACCCCTCCACTTT. The encoded protein is CASSPDSSSYNSPLHF.

The gene calls are TRBV2 and TRBJ1-1; D not certain. V was pared by 3 bases and J by 3 bases, with 8 bases between. CDR1 SNHLY and CDR2 FYNNEI come from the germline V gene. This CDR3 is built from 13 residues. CDR3 sequence (DNA): TGTGCCAGCAGTGAGGAGCGGGACACTGAAGCTTTCTTT. Translating it yields CASSEERDTEAFF.

J is TRBJ1-1 and V is TRBV6-6; no reliable D call. The V gene's germline CDR1 is MNHNY and CDR2 SVGAGI (reference sequence). V shed 0 bases and J shed 3 bases, with 5 bases lying between them. The CDR3 runs to 13 residues. CDR3 sequence reads: CASSYSRDTEAFF. CDR3 nucleotide sequence: TGTGCCAGCAGTTACTCACGGGACACTGAAGCTTTCTTT.

This clone is a singleton in its sample. This rearrangement joins TRBV11-2 to TRBJ1-2; perhaps TRBD1 as D (5 bases). There are 14 residues in the CDR3. Germline loops: CDR1 SGHAT, CDR2 FQNNGV. V lost 3 bases, J lost 3 bases, and 11 bases lay in between. CDR3: CASSLTDLYYGYTF. The CDR3 DNA follows: TGTGCCAGCAGCTTGACAGATCTATACTATGGCTACACCTTC.

The genes are TRBV19 and TRBJ1-1; maybe TRBD1 (5 bases). Trimming removed 3 bases at V and 4 bases at J, with 6 bases between. The CDR3 is 12 amino acids. The V gene's germline CDR1 is LNHDA and CDR2 SQIVND (reference sequence). The DNA of the CDR3 is TGTGCCAGTAGTATCAGGGTCACTGAAGCTTTCTTT. Its protein product is CASSIRVTEAFF.

V is TRBV19 and J is TRBJ2-1, with a tentative D call TRBD1 (6 bases). The CDR3 covers 14 residues. Germline loops: CDR1 LNHDA, CDR2 SQIVND (reference sequence). The V and J ends lost 3 bases and 4 bases respectively, with 10 bases between them. CDR3 nucleotide sequence: TGTGCCAGTAGTATCCCCGGACAGTACAATGAGCAGTTCTTC. It translates to CASSIPGQYNEQFF.

The chain combines TRBV15 with TRBJ1-5; D is undetermined. In germline, CDR1 is LNHNV, CDR2 YYDKDF (reference sequence). V was cut by 4 bases and J by 7 bases, with 11 bases left in between. This CDR3 contains 13 residues. CDR3 bases: TGTGCCACCAGCACGATGGTACGGCAGCCCCAGCATTTT. This translates into CATSTMVRQPQHF.

The V and J genes are TRBV5-6 and TRBJ1-4, with 9 bases that match TRBD1. Germline V CDR1 and CDR2: SGHDT, YYEEEE. V lost 4 bases and J lost 7; bases outside the gene matches: 5. The CDR3 extends over 14 amino acids. CDR3 sequence: CASSDRGFGEKLFF. The CDR3 nucleotides read TGTGCCAGCAGCGACAGGGGGTTTGGTGAAAAACTGTTTTTT.

The chain combines TRBV19 with TRBJ2-1; D is undetermined. The germline V and J ends were trimmed by 1 base and 0 bases, with 10 bases remaining between them. Per the germline V gene, CDR1 is LNHDA and CDR2 is SQIVND (reference sequence). CDR3 length: 16 residues. DNA of the CDR3: TGTGCCAGTAGTATAGGAAAGTCGAGCTCCTACAATGAGCAGTTCTTC. Its translation is CASSIGKSSSYNEQFF.

The V gene is TRBV10-3, the J gene TRBJ2-5; possible D gene TRBD2, 6 bases. V gave up 8 bases and J gave up 1 base, with 14 bases separating them. In germline, CDR1 is ENHRY, CDR2 SYGVKD. This CDR3 contains 14 residues. The CDR3 nucleotides read TGTGCCATCGGGGCGGGGCTACTCCAAGAGACCCAGTACTTC. It is translated as CAIGAGLLQETQYF.

The chain combines TRBV18 with TRBJ2-2, with TRBD1 identical over 7 bases. Germline V CDR1 and CDR2: KGHSH, LQKENI. Trimming removed 3 bases from V and 6 bases from J; junction bases left unmatched: 1. The CDR3 spans 13 residues. The CDR3 bases are TGTGCCAGCTCACCGACAGGGTCCGGGGAGCTGTTTTTT. Translated: CASSPTGSGELFF.

The chain couples TRBV5-1 to TRBJ1-1; D not resolved. The V gene lost 0 bases and the J gene lost 8 bases, with 14 bases spanning the gap. Germline CDR1 and CDR2: SGHRS and YFSETQ. The CDR3 sequence is 14 residues long. The CDR3 DNA is TGCGCCAGCAGCTTGGTTTCGGGGAGTTTGGAAGCTTTCTTT. Protein product: CASSLVSGSLEAFF. Full variable domain (outside the CDR3, taken from reference TRBV5-1 and TRBJ1-1): KAGVTQTPRYLIKTRGQQVTLSCSPISGHRSVSWYQQTPGQGLQFLFEYFSETQRNKGNFPGRFSGRQFSNSRSEMNVSTLELGDSALYLCASSLVSGSLEAFFGQGTRLTVV.

CDR3 in DNA: TGTGCCAGCAGCTTGGACAGGGGGTCGTTCTACGTCTACACCTTC. As protein: CASSLDRGSFYVYTF. This chain links TRBV5-6 with TRBJ1-2; 8 bases agree with TRBD1. The germline CDR1 and CDR2 sequences are SGHDT and YYEEEE. V was clipped by 0 bases and J by 10 bases; unmatched bases: 11. CDR3 length: 15 residues.

The chain has TRBV30 and TRBJ1-2; D gene ambiguous. The V end was cut by 0 bases, the J end by 4 bases, with 15 bases between. CDR1 and CDR2 from the germline V gene are GTSNPN and SVGIG (reference sequence). The CDR3 contains 15 residues. This CDR3 is CAWSVKGAGGYGYTF. CDR3 in DNA: TGTGCCTGGAGTGTAAAGGGAGCCGGTGGCTATGGCTACACCTTC.

This chain connects TRBV5-8 to TRBJ1-5; a weak D match, TRBD1 (5 bases). CDR1 and CDR2 from the germline V gene are SGHTS and YDEGEE. The CDR3 extends over 16 amino acids. V gave up 1 base and J gave up 1 base, with 12 bases separating them. For the CDR3, the DNA is TGTGCCAGCAGCTTGCTGGGGGGGGTGAGCAATCAGCCCCAGCATTTT. Residues: CASSLLGGVSNQPQHF.

The chain uses TRBV9 and TRBJ2-1; TRBD2 matches 9 bases. Germline-derived CDR1 and CDR2 are SGDLS and YYNGEE. The V gene end was trimmed by 6 bases and the J gene end by 7 bases; junction bases not matched to a gene: 14. This CDR3 region has 16 residues. CDR3 region: CASTHQGSGGLNEQFF. The CDR3 DNA sequence: TGTGCCAGCACCCATCAGGGGAGCGGGGGGTTAAATGAGCAGTTCTTC. The full variable domain, with the rest looked up from reference TRBV9 and TRBJ2-1, is DSGVTQTPKHLITATGQRVTLRCSPRSGDLSVYWYQQSLDQGLQFLIQYYNGEERAKGNILERFSAQQFPDLHSELNLSSLELGDSALYFCASTHQGSGGLNEQFFGPGTRLTVL.

V usage is TRBV4-2 and J usage is TRBJ2-1; 7 bases match TRBD2. CDR3 size: 14 residues. Germline CDR1 is LGHNA and CDR2 is YNFKEQ. V shed 2 bases, J shed 10 bases, and the junction held 8 bases outside the gene matches. This chain's CDR3 is CASSQNDGGYEQFF. In nucleotides, the CDR3 is TGTGCCAGCAGCCAAAACGACGGGGGGTACGAGCAGTTCTTC.

The V call is TRBV27, the J call TRBJ1-6, with 7 bases aligning to TRBD1. The CDR3 is made up of 22 amino acids. Losses at the gene ends were 5 bases for V and 0 bases for J; bases not matched to a gene: 22. CDR1 and CDR2 (germline): MNHEY, SMNVEV (reference sequence). Here the CDR3 reads CASSPSPRTGGFRSSYNSPLHF. CDR3 bases: TGTGCCAGCAGTCCATCACCACGGACAGGTGGATTTAGGAGCTCCTATAATTCACCCCTCCACTTT.

The chain carries TRBV19 and TRBJ1-1; 10 nucleotides match TRBD1. The V gene's germline CDR1 is LNHDA and CDR2 SQIVND (reference sequence). The CDR3 covers 14 residues. J gave up 0 bases and V 6 bases, and 1 base lay outside the gene matches. The CDR3 DNA follows: TGTGCCAGTAGGGGACAGGGGCTGAACACTGAAGCTTTCTTT. Amino acid sequence: CASRGQGLNTEAFF.